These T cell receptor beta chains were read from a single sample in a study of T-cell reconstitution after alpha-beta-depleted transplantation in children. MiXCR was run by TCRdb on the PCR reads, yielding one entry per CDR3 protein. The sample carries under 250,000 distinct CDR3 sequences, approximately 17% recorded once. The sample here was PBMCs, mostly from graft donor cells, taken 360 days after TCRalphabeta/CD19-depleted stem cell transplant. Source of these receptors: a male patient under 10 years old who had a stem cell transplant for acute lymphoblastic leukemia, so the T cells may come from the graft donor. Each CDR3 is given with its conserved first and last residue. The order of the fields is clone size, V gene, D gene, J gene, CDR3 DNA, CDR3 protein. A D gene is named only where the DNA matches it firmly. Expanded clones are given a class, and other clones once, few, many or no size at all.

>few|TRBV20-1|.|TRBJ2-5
TGCAGTGCACACGGGACTGACCAAGAGACCCAGTACTTC
CSAHGTDQETQYF
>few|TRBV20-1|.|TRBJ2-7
TGCAGTGCTAGTCGGGACACCAGCTCCTACGAGCAGTACTTC
CSASRDTSSYEQYF
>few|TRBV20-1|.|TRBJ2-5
TGCAGTGCTAGTAGAGTGAGGGGGCAAGAGACCCAGTACTTC
CSASRVRGQETQYF
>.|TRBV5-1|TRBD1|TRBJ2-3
TGCGCCAGCAGGTTTTTGGGACAGCGCACAGATACGCAGTATTTT
CASRFLGQRTDTQYF
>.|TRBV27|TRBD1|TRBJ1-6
TGTGCCAGCAGTTGGACAGGGGTTGATAATTCACCCCTCCACTTT
CASSWTGVDNSPLHF
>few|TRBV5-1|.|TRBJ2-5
TGCGCCAGCAGCTTGGATGAGGCCCAAGAGACCCAGTACTTC
CASSLDEAQETQYF
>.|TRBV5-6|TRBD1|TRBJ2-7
TGTGCCAGCAGCTGGGGACAGGGGATCTACGAGCAGTACTTC
CASSWGQGIYEQYF
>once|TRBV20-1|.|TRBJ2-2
TGCAGTGCTAGATGGGGATATCGCCCGAACACCGGGGAGCTGTTTTTT
CSARWGYRPNTGELFF
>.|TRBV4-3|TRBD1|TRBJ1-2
TGCGCCAGCAGCATCGACAGGGGGCTTCATGGCTACACCTTC
CASSIDRGLHGYTF
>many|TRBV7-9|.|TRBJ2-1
TGTGCCAGCAGCTTAGGACTGGGCTACAATGAGCAGTTCTTC
CASSLGLGYNEQFF
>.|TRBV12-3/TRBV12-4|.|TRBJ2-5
TGTGCCAGCAGTTTAGGGGGCAGGGGGGTACAAGAGACCCAGTACTTC
CASSLGGRGVQETQYF
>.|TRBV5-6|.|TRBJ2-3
TGTGCCAGCAGCTTTTTTGGGGTCCAAACAGATACGCAGTATTTT
CASSFFGVQTDTQYF
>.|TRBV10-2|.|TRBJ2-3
TGCGCCAGCAGTGGTCCGGGGGCGCAGTCCACAGATACGCAGTATTTT
CASSGPGAQSTDTQYF
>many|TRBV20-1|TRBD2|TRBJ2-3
TGCAGTGCTAGAGTACCCAGCGGGGGCACAGATACGCAGTATTTT
CSARVPSGGTDTQYF
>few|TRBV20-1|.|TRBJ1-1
TGCAGTGCCCCTCGTCGGACAGCCCGATCGAACACTGAAGCTTTCTTT
CSAPRRTARSNTEAFF
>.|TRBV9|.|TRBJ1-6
TGTGCCAGCAGCGTAGGACAGCCCCCCTCACCCCTCCACTTT
CASSVGQPPSPLHF
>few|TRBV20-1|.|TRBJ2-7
TGCAGTGCTAGGCCAGGGGTAATCTACGAGCAGTACTTC
CSARPGVIYEQYF
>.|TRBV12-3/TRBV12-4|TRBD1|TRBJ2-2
TGTGCCAGCAGCATGGACAGGGCCACCGGGGAGCTGTTTTTT
CASSMDRATGELFF
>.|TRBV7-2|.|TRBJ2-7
TGTGCCAGCAGCCTCGCCCTTGCAGGGGTCCTTTACGAGCAGTACTTC
CASSLALAGVLYEQYF
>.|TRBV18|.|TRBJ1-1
TGTGCCAGCTCATCTGGGCCGAACACTGAAGCTTTCTTT
CASSSGPNTEAFF
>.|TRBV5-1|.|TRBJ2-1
TGCGCCAGCAGCTTGGATGAAGACAATGAGCAGTTCTTC
CASSLDEDNEQFF
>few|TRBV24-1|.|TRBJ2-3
TGTGCCACCAGTGATTCTCTTACAGGGCCCGATACGCAGTATTTT
CATSDSLTGPDTQYF
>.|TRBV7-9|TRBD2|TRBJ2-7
TGTGCCAGCAGCTTAAGCCCTAGCGGGAGTTACGAGCAGTACTTC
CASSLSPSGSYEQYF
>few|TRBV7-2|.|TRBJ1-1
TGTGCCAGCAGCCGCCCTAATAATACAGGGATGAACACTGAAGCTTTCTTT
CASSRPNNTGMNTEAFF
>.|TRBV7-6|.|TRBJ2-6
TGTGCCAGCATGGGGTATGGGGCCAACGTCCTGACTTTC
CASMGYGANVLTF
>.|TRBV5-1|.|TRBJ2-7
TGCGCCAGCAGTCATGGGAGGGGGGGCCGGTACGAGCAGTACTTC
CASSHGRGGRYEQYF
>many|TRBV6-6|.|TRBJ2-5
TGTGCCAGCAGGAGAAAGGGGGGGGGCCACCAAGAGACCCAGTACTTC
CASRRKGGGHQETQYF
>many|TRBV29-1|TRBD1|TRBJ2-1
TGCAGCGGTATGGGACAGCGAAATGAGCAGTTCTTC
CSGMGQRNEQFF
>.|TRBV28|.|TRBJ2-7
TGTGCCAGCAGTTTTATACAGGGGACTAGTGGCGAGCAGTACTTC
CASSFIQGTSGEQYF
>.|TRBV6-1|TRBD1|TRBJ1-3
TGTGCCTCCGGGACAGCGGGAAACACCATATATTTT
CASGTAGNTIYF
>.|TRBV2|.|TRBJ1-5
TGTGCCAGCAGTAGGACCCTTAGTCAGCCCCAGCATTTT
CASSRTLSQPQHF
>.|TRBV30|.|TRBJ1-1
TGTGCCTGGAGCCTCGCCGGGACTGACATGAACACTGAAGCTTTCTTT
CAWSLAGTDMNTEAFF
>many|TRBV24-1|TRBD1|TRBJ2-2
TGTGCCACCAGTGCGACAGGGGGAGGGACCGGGGAGCTGTTTTTT
CATSATGGGTGELFF
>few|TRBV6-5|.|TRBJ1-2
TGTGCCAGCAGCTCCCCAGACTATGGCTACACCTTC
CASSSPDYGYTF
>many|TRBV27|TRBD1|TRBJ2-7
TGTGCCAGCAGTTCTAGGACAGGGGTTGCCGAGCAGTACTTC
CASSSRTGVAEQYF
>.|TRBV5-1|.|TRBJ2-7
TGCGCCAGCAGCTTGAACAGGGACCCCTACGAGCAGTACTTC
CASSLNRDPYEQYF
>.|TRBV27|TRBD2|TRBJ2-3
TGTGCCAGCTCTTCTTTAGTAGCGGGAGATAGAGATACGCAGTATTTT
CASSSLVAGDRDTQYF
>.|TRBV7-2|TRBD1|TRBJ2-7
TGTGCCAGCAGCTTCCGGGGACAGGTAGACTACGAGCAGTACTTC
CASSFRGQVDYEQYF
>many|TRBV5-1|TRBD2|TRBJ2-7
TGCGCCAGCAGCTTGGCTCGTAGCGGGGGTTACGAGCAGTACTTC
CASSLARSGGYEQYF
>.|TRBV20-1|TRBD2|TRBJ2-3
TGCAGTGGGGAACTAGCGGGGATAACAGATACGCAGTATTTT
CSGELAGITDTQYF